The clone carrying this T cell receptor beta chain was counted at least ten times. The antigen remains unidentified. These data are taken from a study of glioma-infiltrating T cells. The iRepertoire nested amplicon-rescue multiplex PCR amplified TCR alpha and beta CDR3s from RNA. TCRdb used MiXCR to reprocess the multiplex PCR reads, holding one entry per CDR3 protein. The sample records about 180,000 distinct CDR3 sequences, around 40% being singletons. Germline V gene sequence: CDR1 MDHEN, CDR2 SYDVKM. V lost 6 bases to trimming and J lost 5 bases; unmatched junction nucleotides: 4. This CDR3 contains 13 residues. Study-level findings and limits: Non-neoplastic patients had below-expected tissue-blood divergence, while all gliomas exceeded expectation.

This chain connects TRBV28 to TRBJ2-5; 9 bases are shared with TRBD1. The source is a human donor with low-grade glioma or glioblastoma, undergoing nonglioma brain surgery, or in good health (not recorded which). Sequenced: glioma tissue, nonneoplastic brain tissue, or PBMCs (not recorded which). The CDR3 protein is CASRTQGAETQYF. As DNA, the CDR3 is TGTGCCAGCAGGACACAGGGGGCTGAGACCCAGTACTTC.